The 20 T cell receptor beta chains below were found in one sample sequenced in a study of T cell changes during pregnancy in multiple sclerosis. Assay: immunoSEQ multiplex PCR; the TCRdb copy retains only in-frame clones and omits some. Of tens of thousands of clones in the sample, roughly 90% were seen once. The sample was CD4+ T cells from peripheral blood mononuclear cells, taken after pregnancy. The receptor set was obtained from a female donor in good health, enrolled as a control in a pregnancy study.

The CDR3 sequence is CASSSGGSADTQYF. In DNA form, the CDR3 reads TGTGCCAGCAGCTCGGGGGGGTCGGCAGATACGCAGTATTTT. The chain couples TRBV7-3 to TRBJ2-3; 8 bases line up with TRBD2. CDR3 length: 14 residues. From germline, CDR1 is SGHTA and CDR2 FQGTGA. The ends lost 4 bases at V and 4 bases at J; junction bases unmatched: 4.

This clone has only one observation. The chain employs TRBV28 and TRBJ2-3; 9 nucleotides match TRBD2. CDR1 is MDHEN and CDR2 is SYDVKM in the germline V gene. With V trimmed by 6 bases and J by 9 bases, 7 bases remained unmatched. This CDR3 spans 13 amino acids. The CDR3: CASRPGLARTQYF. DNA for the CDR3: TGTGCCAGCAGGCCGGGACTAGCACGCACGCAGTATTTT.

This clone showed up just once. The V and J genes are TRBV10-3 and TRBJ1-5; D gene ambiguous. V was trimmed by 0 bases and J by 0 bases, leaving 12 bases between them. Germline-derived CDR1 and CDR2 are ENHRY and SYGVKD. The CDR3 runs 17 residues. The CDR3 DNA reads as TGTGCCATCAGTGAGTCCAACCGGGTTTATAGCAATCAGCCCCAGCATTTT. Its protein is CAISESNRVYSNQPQHF.

About this clone: The junction shows a germline mismatch at one end, possibly a read error. The chain recombines TRBV7-7 with TRBJ1-4, with D perhaps TRBD1 (6 bases). The CDR3 is 14 residues long. Germline lookup yields CDR1 SSHAT and CDR2 FNYEAQ (reference sequence). The CDR3, as DNA: TGTGCTAGCAGCCTCCGGGGGGGCAGTGAAAAACTGTTTTTT. Translating it yields CASSLRGGSEKLFF.

The rearrangement joins TRBV11-2 to TRBJ2-2; 7 nucleotides align to TRBD2. The CDR3 covers 14 residues. Germline V gene data show CDR1 as SGHAT and CDR2 as FQNNGV. Trimming cost V 7 bases and J 3 bases; bases outside gene matches: 5. CDR3 DNA: TGTGCCAGCACCCGAAGCGGGGACACCGGGGAGCTGTTTTTT. Protein: CASTRSGDTGELFF.

This chain connects TRBV5-1 to TRBJ2-1, with D perhaps TRBD2 (5 bases). This CDR3 has 16 amino acids. V lost 0 bases and J lost 5, with 15 bases in between. CDR1 is SGHRS and CDR2 is YFSETQ in the germline V gene. The CDR3 region has the DNA TGCGCCAGCAGCTTGGCGGCCGGCGGGTTTAACAATGAGCAGTTCTTC. It codes for CASSLAAGGFNNEQFF.

This rearrangement joins TRBV21-1 to TRBJ1-6. TRBV21-1 is flagged as a pseudogene. CDR3 length: 13 residues. CDR3 DNA: TGTGCCAGCAGCAAAGAGATGAGGTCACCCCTCCACTTT. Protein: CASSKEMRSPLHF.

The chain recombines TRBV5-4 with TRBJ2-4, with a tentative D call TRBD1 (5 bases). Germline CDR1 and CDR2: SGHNT and YYREEE (reference sequence). The V and J ends lost 4 bases and 6 bases respectively, with 17 bases between them. This CDR3 comprises 15 residues. Written as DNA, the CDR3 is TGTGCCAGCAGCCGACAACAGGTCGAGGTAAACATTCAGTACTTC. It yields the protein CASSRQQVEVNIQYF.

The rearrangement uses TRBV27 and TRBJ1-4, with 9 bases matching TRBD1. The CDR3 loop spans 16 amino acids. Germline CDR1 is MNHEY and CDR2 is SMNVEV (reference sequence). V trimming: 6 bases; J trimming: 3 bases; junction bases outside the gene matches: 8. This CDR3 reads CASRSRTGVANEKLFF. CDR3 sequence (DNA): TGTGCCAGCAGATCACGGACAGGGGTTGCTAATGAAAAACTGTTTTTT. Supplemented by reference TRBV27 and TRBJ1-4, the full variable domain reads EAQVTQNPRYLITVTGKKLTVTCSQNMNHEYMSWYRQDPGLGLRQIYYSMNVEVTDKGDVPEGYKVSRKEKRNFPLILESPSPNQTSLYFCASRSRTGVANEKLFFGSGTQLSVL.

This rearrangement joins TRBV7-2 to TRBJ1-4; tentatively, D is TRBD1 (5 bases). V dropped 5 bases and J dropped 7 bases, with 14 bases sitting between them. The germline gives CDR1 SGHTA, CDR2 FQGNSA. This CDR3 has 14 residues. CDR3 in DNA: TGTGCCAGCAGCCGAGACAGAGCCTCTGAAAAACTGTTTTTT. It translates to CASSRDRASEKLFF.

V usage is TRBV6-6 and J usage is TRBJ2-1, with TRBD2 matching 13 bases. The germline gives CDR1 MNHNY, CDR2 SVGAGI (reference sequence). This CDR3 region has 16 residues. V shed 6 bases and J 5 bases; nucleotides not matched to a gene: 7. The CDR3: CASSSRLAGGHNEQFF. CDR3 coding DNA: TGTGCCAGCAGCTCTCGACTAGCGGGGGGCCACAATGAGCAGTTCTTC.

V gene TRBV29-1 combines with J gene TRBJ2-3, with 13 positions matching TRBD2. The CDR3 extends over 17 amino acids. V gave up 2 bases and J gave up 2 bases; unmatched junction bases: 7. The germline V gene has CDR1 SQVTM and CDR2 ANQGSEA. CDR3 bases: TGCAGCGTTGAAAGGGGACTAGCGGGGTCTTACACAGATACGCAGTATTTT. As protein: CSVERGLAGSYTDTQYF.

The CDR3 sequence is CATRSFAAGKGEQFF. CDR3 in DNA: TGTGCCACTAGGAGTTTTGCAGCGGGGAAGGGTGAGCAGTTCTTC. The chain joins TRBV19 to TRBJ2-1, with 7 bases identical to TRBD2. This CDR3 is 15 amino acids long. Trimming removed 10 bases from V and 9 bases from J; junction bases left unmatched: 18. Germline CDR1 and CDR2: LNHDA and SQIVND (reference sequence).

This clone was seen more than once but under ten times. The chain links TRBV18 to TRBJ1-2, with 7 bases matching TRBD1. CDR3 length: 15 residues. Looked up from germline, CDR1 is KGHSH and CDR2 is LQKENI. V gave up 5 bases and J gave up 4 bases; unmatched junction bases: 10. CDR3 amino acids: CASSTNPGQTYGYTF. In DNA, the CDR3 is TGTGCCAGCTCAACAAATCCGGGACAGACCTATGGCTACACCTTC.

The gene calls are TRBV6-6 and TRBJ2-3, with 8 nucleotides matching TRBD2. The CDR3 is made up of 15 amino acids. The V segment lost 2 bases and the J segment 1 base; nucleotides outside the gene matches: 2. CDR1 is MNHNY and CDR2 is SVGAGI in the germline V gene (reference sequence). In nucleotides, the CDR3 is TGTGCCAGCAGTTACCCGGGGGGGGGCACAGATACGCAGTATTTT. Amino acid sequence: CASSYPGGGTDTQYF.

This clone was seen only once. The chain recombines TRBV6-5 with TRBJ1-2; D not resolved. Germline CDR1 is MNHEY and CDR2 is SVGAGI. Trimming stripped 0 bases from V and 5 bases from J, with 13 bases between. This CDR3 is 15 amino acids long. The chain's CDR3 is CASSYSGRRGYGYTF. The DNA for the CDR3 is TGTGCCAGCAGTTACTCTGGCCGCCGAGGGTATGGCTACACCTTC.

This rearrangement joins TRBV27 to TRBJ2-3; D is unclear. Germline V gives CDR1 MNHEY, CDR2 SMNVEV (reference sequence). The CDR3 is 11 amino acids. The V end lost 4 bases, the J end lost 4 bases, and 3 bases lay between the germline ends. CDR3 DNA sequence: TGTGCCAGCAGTTCAGCAGATACGCAGTATTTT. It codes for CASSSADTQYF.

This chain joins TRBV7-2 and TRBJ2-5, with TRBD2 matching over 13 bases. The germline CDR1 and CDR2 sequences are SGHTA and FQGNSA. The CDR3 is made up of 15 amino acids. V lost 3 bases and J lost 2; bases outside the gene matches: 0. This chain's CDR3 is CASSLTSGGQETQYF. In DNA form, the CDR3 reads TGTGCCAGCAGCTTGACTAGCGGGGGGCAAGAGACCCAGTACTTC. Drawing the rest from reference TRBV7-2 and TRBJ2-5, the complete variable domain is GAGVSQSPSNKVTEKGKDVELRCDPISGHTALYWYRQSLGQGLEFLIYFQGNSAPDKSGLPSDRFSAERTGGSVSTLTIQRTQQEDSAVYLCASSLTSGGQETQYFGPGTRLLVL.

The chain joins TRBV7-2 to TRBJ2-3, with 8 positions matching TRBD2. There are 14 residues in the CDR3. Germline V CDR1 and CDR2: SGHTA, FQGNSA. V was clipped by 3 bases and J by 3 bases; unmatched bases: 2. The CDR3: CASSFAGGTDTQYF. CDR3 coding DNA: TGTGCCAGCAGCTTCGCGGGGGGAACAGATACGCAGTATTTT.

The chain is built from TRBV7-9 and TRBJ1-6; D possibly corresponds to TRBD1 (5 bases). This CDR3 contains 13 residues. Germline V gene sequence: CDR1 SEHNR, CDR2 FQNEAQ (reference sequence). Trimming pared 2 bases from V and 15 bases from J, leaving 14 bases between. The CDR3 protein is CASSLSGAESLHF. CDR3 DNA: TGTGCCAGCAGCTTAAGTGGGGCGGAGAGCCTCCACTTT.